The 19 T cell receptor beta chains below come from one sample, sequenced in a study of blood T cell repertoires in COVID-19. Data came from immunoSEQ multiplex PCR; TCRdb stores just in-frame clones and leaves some out. The sample has about 260,000 clones; 88% are singletons. Sequenced: peripheral blood. The receptor source for this set is a man aged 55 to 70 who had recovered from COVID-19.

The CDR3 DNA is TGTGCCAGCAGTGAACGAGGGGGCGACTATGGCTACACCTTC. Translation: CASSERGGDYGYTF. The chain carries TRBV6-1 and TRBJ1-2; 7 bases map to TRBD1. V lost 2 bases and J lost 3; bases outside the gene matches: 3. The CDR3 consists of 14 residues. CDR1 is MNHNS and CDR2 is SASEGT in the germline V gene.

The chain couples TRBV9 to TRBJ1-5; D is unclear. Germline V gives CDR1 SGDLS, CDR2 YYNGEE. The CDR3 is made up of 15 amino acids. Trimming took 6 bases from V and 1 from J, leaving 14 bases between them. Here the CDR3 DNA reads TGTGCCAGCAACCCGGACGGGAACAGCAATCAGCCCCAGCATTTT. Protein: CASNPDGNSNQPQHF.

The chain links TRBV12-3 or TRBV12-4 to TRBJ2-5; a weak D match, TRBD2 (5 bases). Trimming left V 7 bases short and J 5 bases short, with 14 bases between. This CDR3 has 13 amino acids. The CDR3 coding sequence is TGTGCCAGCAAAAGAGGGAACGGGGAGACCCAGTACTTC. Amino acids: CASKRGNGETQYF.

The V gene is TRBV5-1, the J gene TRBJ2-2; perhaps TRBD1 as D (6 bases). Trimming cost V 0 bases and J 4 bases, with 13 bases left between them. Germline assignment: CDR1 SGHRS and CDR2 YFSETQ. This CDR3 is 16 amino acids long. The CDR3 protein is CASSLVVGAGTGELFF. The CDR3 coding sequence is TGCGCCAGCAGCTTGGTCGTGGGGGCGGGCACCGGGGAGCTGTTTTTT.

The V call is TRBV5-1, the J call TRBJ2-7, with 10 bases that match TRBD1. The CDR3 runs to 14 residues. Unmatched junction bases numbered 4, after V lost 4 bases and J lost 3 bases. Germline V gives CDR1 SGHRS, CDR2 YFSETQ. CDR3: CASSPDRGHYEQYF. The CDR3 DNA is TGCGCCAGCAGCCCCGACAGGGGGCACTACGAGCAGTACTTC.

This clone showed up just once. V and J are TRBV7-2 and TRBJ2-7, with 8 bases lining up with TRBD2. The germline V gene has CDR1 SGHTA and CDR2 FQGNSA. Germline trimming cut 5 bases from V and 3 bases from J; bases unmatched to any gene: 9. The CDR3 spans 15 residues. The CDR3 here is CASSLRGLADYEQYF. DNA for the CDR3: TGTGCCAGCAGCCTCCGAGGACTAGCCGACTACGAGCAGTACTTC. Full variable domain (remainder filled in from reference TRBV7-2 and TRBJ2-7): GAGVSQSPSNKVTEKGKDVELRCDPISGHTALYWYRQSLGQGLEFLIYFQGNSAPDKSGLPSDRFSAERTGGSVSTLTIQRTQQEDSAVYLCASSLRGLADYEQYFGPGTRLTVT.

The genes are TRBV2 and TRBJ1-5, with D possibly being TRBD1 (6 bases). Germline V lookup: CDR1 SNHLY, CDR2 FYNNEI. The CDR3 consists of 15 residues. The V end was cut by 5 bases, the J end by 2 bases, with 13 bases between. The CDR3 loop reads CASSPTGLGNQPQHF. CDR3 nucleotides: TGTGCCAGCAGTCCCACAGGGCTTGGCAATCAGCCCCAGCATTTT. Supplemented by reference TRBV2 and TRBJ1-5, the full variable domain reads EPEVTQTPSHQVTQMGQEVILRCVPISNHLYFYWYRQILGQKVEFLVSFYNNEISEKSEIFDDQFSVERPDGSNFTLKIRSTKLEDSAMYFCASSPTGLGNQPQHFGDGTRLSIL.

This sequence joins TRBV19 and TRBJ1-2; a weak D match, TRBD1 (5 bases). Trimming left V 7 bases short and J 4 bases short, with 10 bases between. CDR3 length equals 12 residues. Per germline, CDR1 LNHDA and CDR2 SQIVND (reference sequence). CDR3 sequence: CASTQGIYGYTF. The CDR3 bases are TGTGCCAGTACCCAGGGAATCTATGGCTACACCTTC.

There are a few counts of this clone. The chain uses TRBV7-8 and TRBJ1-1; 7 positions match TRBD1. This CDR3 is built from 15 residues. V was pared by 1 base and J by 0 bases, with 2 bases of the junction left unmatched. CDR1 and CDR2 (germline): SGHVS, FQNEAQ. CDR3 sequence reads: CASSLGTGMNTEAFF. CDR3 coding DNA: TGTGCCAGCAGCTTAGGGACAGGAATGAACACTGAAGCTTTCTTT.

This chain uses TRBV7-2 with TRBJ2-1; TRBD2 agrees at 7 bases. The CDR3 totals 14 residues. The germline CDR1 and CDR2 sequences are SGHTA and FQGNSA. Trimming cost V 1 base and J 9 bases; bases outside gene matches: 6. The CDR3 DNA is TGTGCCAGCAGCTTAGTTCAGCGGGGATCTGAGCAGTTCTTC. This gives the protein CASSLVQRGSEQFF.

V gene TRBV28 combines with J gene TRBJ1-1; 10 nucleotides match TRBD1. Germline lookup yields CDR1 MDHEN and CDR2 SYDVKM. The CDR3 loop spans 16 amino acids. With V trimmed by 5 bases and J by 1 base, 7 bases remained unmatched. CDR3 sequence reads: CASSPTGTGANTEAFF. The CDR3 nucleotides read TGTGCCAGCAGTCCAACCGGGACAGGGGCGAACACTGAAGCTTTCTTT.

The table lists this clone with a few counts. The chain has TRBV30 and TRBJ2-3; TRBD1 is a possible D gene (7 bases). The CDR3 runs to 16 residues. V lost 0 bases, J lost 0 bases, and 13 bases lay in between. Germline CDR1 GTSNPN, CDR2 SVGIG (reference sequence). This CDR3 reads CAWSVLSGGSTDTQYF. The CDR3 DNA follows: TGTGCCTGGAGTGTACTGTCAGGGGGGAGCACAGATACGCAGTATTTT.

The chain recombines TRBV19 with TRBJ2-3; tentatively, D is TRBD2 (6 bases). Trimming took 8 bases from V and 5 from J, leaving 17 bases between them. This CDR3 is 14 amino acids long. Germline-derived CDR1 and CDR2 are LNHDA and SQIVND (reference sequence). Here the CDR3 DNA reads TGTGCCAGTTCCTCCTGGACGGGGGAAGATACGCAGTATTTT. Its protein is CASSSWTGEDTQYF.

The chain combines TRBV7-2 with TRBJ2-3; TRBD2 matches at 9 bases. The CDR3 extends over 16 amino acids. Germline trimming cut 2 bases from V and 2 bases from J; bases unmatched to any gene: 5. Germline CDR1 is SGHTA and CDR2 is FQGNSA. CDR3 in DNA: TGTGCCAGCAGCTTAAGGGCTAGCGGGACCACAGATACGCAGTATTTT. Translated, it gives CASSLRASGTTDTQYF.

The sample holds a few counts of this clone. The chain is built from TRBV4-2 and TRBJ1-5, with 7 bases aligning to TRBD1. V dropped 4 bases and J dropped 7; count of bases not matched to a gene: 16. CDR1 and CDR2 from the germline V gene are LGHNA and YNFKEQ. This CDR3 region has 17 residues. The CDR3 loop is CASSPDNRGRVEQPQHF. CDR3 nucleotides: TGTGCCAGCAGCCCAGACAACAGGGGAAGAGTGGAGCAGCCCCAGCATTTT.

This clone appeared a single time. The chain joins TRBV7-9 to TRBJ1-2, with D maybe TRBD1 (5 bases). Trimming took off 3 bases at V and 4 bases at J, with 12 bases between the two ends. The CDR3 loop spans 14 amino acids. Germline V gene sequence: CDR1 SEHNR, CDR2 FQNEAQ (reference sequence). DNA for the CDR3: TGTGCCAGCAGCTTCGGGACTCAAACCTATGGCTACACCTTC. It codes for CASSFGTQTYGYTF.

Turning to this clone: Other DNA sequences within the sample encode an identical CDR3. This chain uses TRBV2 with TRBJ2-5, with 9 nucleotides matching TRBD1. Germline values: CDR1 SNHLY, CDR2 FYNNEI. The CDR3 totals 13 residues. With V trimmed by 5 bases and J by 5 bases, 3 bases remained unmatched. CDR3 nucleotides: TGTGCCAGCAGTCGACAGGGGGGGGAGACCCAGTACTTC. As protein: CASSRQGGETQYF.

The rearrangement uses TRBV27 and TRBJ2-1; TRBD1 agrees at 10 bases. The CDR3 extends over 16 amino acids. Trimming cost V 6 bases and J 3 bases; bases outside gene matches: 8. The V gene's germline CDR1 is MNHEY and CDR2 SMNVEV (reference sequence). Written as DNA, the CDR3 is TGTGCCAGCAGATACCTGGGGACAGGGGTCTACAATGAGCAGTTCTTC. Its protein is CASRYLGTGVYNEQFF.

The chain uses TRBV7-9 and TRBJ1-2; TRBD1 is a possible D gene (5 bases). The CDR3 extends over 16 amino acids. The V gene's germline CDR1 is SEHNR and CDR2 FQNEAQ (reference sequence). Trimming removed 5 bases at V and 8 bases at J, with 24 bases between. CDR3 region: CASSPRAGLNSGGYTF. CDR3 DNA sequence: TGTGCCAGCAGCCCCAGGGCAGGGTTAAACTCTGGCGGCTACACCTTC.